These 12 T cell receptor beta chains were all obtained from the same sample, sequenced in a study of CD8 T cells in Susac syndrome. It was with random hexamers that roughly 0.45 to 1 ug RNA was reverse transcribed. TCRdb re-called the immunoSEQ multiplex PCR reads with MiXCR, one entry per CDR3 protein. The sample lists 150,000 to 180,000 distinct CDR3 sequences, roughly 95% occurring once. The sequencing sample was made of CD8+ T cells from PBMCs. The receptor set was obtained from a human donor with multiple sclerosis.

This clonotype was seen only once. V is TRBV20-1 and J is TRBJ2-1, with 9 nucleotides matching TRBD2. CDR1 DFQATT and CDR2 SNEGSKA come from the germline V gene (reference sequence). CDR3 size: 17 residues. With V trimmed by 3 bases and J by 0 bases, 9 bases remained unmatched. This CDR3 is CSARIAGAESSYNEQFF. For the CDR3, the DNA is TGCAGTGCTAGGATAGCGGGGGCCGAAAGCTCCTACAATGAGCAGTTCTTC.

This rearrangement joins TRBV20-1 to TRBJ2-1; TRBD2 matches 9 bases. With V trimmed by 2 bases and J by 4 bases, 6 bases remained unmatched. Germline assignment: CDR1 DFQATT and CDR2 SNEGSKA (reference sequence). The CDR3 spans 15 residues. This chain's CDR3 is CSARIGGGDYNEQFF. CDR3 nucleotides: TGCAGTGCTAGAATTGGCGGGGGGGATTACAATGAGCAGTTCTTC.

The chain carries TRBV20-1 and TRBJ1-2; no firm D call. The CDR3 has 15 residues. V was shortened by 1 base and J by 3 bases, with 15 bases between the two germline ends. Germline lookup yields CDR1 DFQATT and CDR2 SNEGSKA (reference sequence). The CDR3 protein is CSARGLRHLYYGYTF. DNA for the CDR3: TGCAGTGCTAGAGGGCTAAGACATTTGTACTATGGCTACACCTTC.

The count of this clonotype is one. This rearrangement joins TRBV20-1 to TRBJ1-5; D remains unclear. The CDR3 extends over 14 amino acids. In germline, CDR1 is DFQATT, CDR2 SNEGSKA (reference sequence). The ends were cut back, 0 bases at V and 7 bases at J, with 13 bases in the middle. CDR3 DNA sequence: TGCAGTGCTAGAGAGGGGATGATGTGGCAGCCCCAGCATTTT. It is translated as CSAREGMMWQPQHF.

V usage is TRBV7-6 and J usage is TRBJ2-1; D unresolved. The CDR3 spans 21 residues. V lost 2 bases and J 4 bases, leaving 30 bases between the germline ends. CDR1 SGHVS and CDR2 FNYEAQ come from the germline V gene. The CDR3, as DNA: TGTGCCAGCAGCTTAACGGGTCAAGGGTGGTCTCCCGTGACAACTTACAATGAGCAGTTCTTC. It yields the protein CASSLTGQGWSPVTTYNEQFF. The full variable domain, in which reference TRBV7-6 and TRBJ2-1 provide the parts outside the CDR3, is GAGVSQSPRYKVTKRGQDVALRCDPISGHVSLYWYRQALGQGPEFLTYFNYEAQQDKSGLPNDRFSAERPEGSISTLTIQRTEQRDSAMYRCASSLTGQGWSPVTTYNEQFFGPGTRLTVL.

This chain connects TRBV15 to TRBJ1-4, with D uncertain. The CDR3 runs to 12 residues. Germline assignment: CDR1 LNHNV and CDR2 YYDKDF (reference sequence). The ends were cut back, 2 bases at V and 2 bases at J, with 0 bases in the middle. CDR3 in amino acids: CATSRTNEKLFF. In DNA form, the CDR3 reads TGTGCCACCAGCAGAACTAATGAAAAACTGTTTTTT. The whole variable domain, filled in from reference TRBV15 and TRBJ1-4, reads DAMVIQNPRYQVTQFGKPVTLSCSQTLNHNVMYWYQQKSSQAPKLLFHYYDKDFNNEADTPDNFQSRRPNTSFCFLDIRSPGLGDTAMYLCATSRTNEKLFFGSGTQLSVL.

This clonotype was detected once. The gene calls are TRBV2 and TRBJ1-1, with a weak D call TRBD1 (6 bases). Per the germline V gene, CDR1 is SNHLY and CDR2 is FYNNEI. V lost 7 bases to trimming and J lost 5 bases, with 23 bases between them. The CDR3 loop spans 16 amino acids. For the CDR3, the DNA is TGTGCCAGCACCCCCTCGGCCCGGGGGCGGTGGACTGAAGCTTTCTTT. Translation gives CASTPSARGRWTEAFF. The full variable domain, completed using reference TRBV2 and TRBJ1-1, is EPEVTQTPSHQVTQMGQEVILRCVPISNHLYFYWYRQILGQKVEFLVSFYNNEISEKSEIFDDQFSVERPDGSNFTLKIRSTKLEDSAMYFCASTPSARGRWTEAFFGQGTRLTVV.

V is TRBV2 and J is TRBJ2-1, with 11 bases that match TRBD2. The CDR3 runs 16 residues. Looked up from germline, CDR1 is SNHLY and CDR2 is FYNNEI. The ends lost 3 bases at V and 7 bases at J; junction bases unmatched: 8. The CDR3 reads CASSERLAGGRNEQFF. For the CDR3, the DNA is TGTGCCAGCAGTGAGCGGCTAGCGGGGGGAAGGAATGAGCAGTTCTTC.

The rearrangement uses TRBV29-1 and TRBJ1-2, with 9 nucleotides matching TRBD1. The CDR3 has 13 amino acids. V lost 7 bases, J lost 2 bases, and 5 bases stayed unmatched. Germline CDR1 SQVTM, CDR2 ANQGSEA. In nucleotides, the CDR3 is TGCAGCGCCGCGGGACAGGGAAACTATGGCTACACCTTC. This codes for CSAAGQGNYGYTF. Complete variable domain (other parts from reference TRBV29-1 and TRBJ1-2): SAVISQKPSRDICQRGTSLTIQCQVDSQVTMMFWYRQQPGQSLTLIATANQGSEATYESGFVIDKFPISRPNLTFSTLTVSNMSPEDSSIYLCSAAGQGNYGYTFGSGTRLTVV.

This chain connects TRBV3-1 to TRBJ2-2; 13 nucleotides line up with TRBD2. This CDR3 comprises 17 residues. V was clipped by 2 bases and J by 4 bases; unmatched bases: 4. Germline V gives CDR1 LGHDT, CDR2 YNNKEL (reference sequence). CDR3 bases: TGTGCCAGCAGCCAATGGACTAGCGGGGGAGCCACCGGGGAGCTGTTTTTT. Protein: CASSQWTSGGATGELFF.

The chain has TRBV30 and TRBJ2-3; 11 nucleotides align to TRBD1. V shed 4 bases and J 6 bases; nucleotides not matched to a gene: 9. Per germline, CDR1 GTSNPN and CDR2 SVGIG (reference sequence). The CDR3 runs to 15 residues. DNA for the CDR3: TGTGCCTGGATAAGGAGGACAGGGGGCAGGGATACGCAGTATTTT. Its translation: CAWIRRTGGRDTQYF.

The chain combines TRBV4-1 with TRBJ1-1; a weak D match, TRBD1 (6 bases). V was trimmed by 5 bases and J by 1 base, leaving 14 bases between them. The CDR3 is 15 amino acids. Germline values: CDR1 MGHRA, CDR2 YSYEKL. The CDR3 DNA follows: TGCGCCAGCAGCTCCCCGGGACAAGGGAACACTGAAGCTTTCTTT. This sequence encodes CASSSPGQGNTEAFF.